This TCR beta chain was retrieved from a study of T cell responses to AZD1222 COVID-19 vaccine. For the study at large: Analysis merged second doses at about 4 or about 12 weeks. Overall study findings and caveats: Reportedly, nearly half of unique spike TCRs recognized epitopes outside B.1.351/B.1.1.7 mutations. The breadth and depth of Spike-specific TCRs increased once two AZD1222 doses had been given.

Germline lookup yields CDR1 SGHTA and CDR2 FQGNSA. The germline V and J ends were trimmed by 5 bases and 3 bases, with 12 bases remaining between them. The CDR3 contains 14 residues. Measured with immunoSEQ multiplex PCR; TCRdb has only the in-frame clones, and not every one. The profile shows approximately 110,000 clones, around 89% of them singletons. In regard to this clone: The antigen remains undetermined.

This chain uses TRBV7-2 with TRBJ2-3; D ambiguous. This material consisted of peripheral blood, taken on day 0 of AZD1222 vaccination. This receptor was identified in an adult in good health. Written as DNA, the CDR3 is TGTGCCAGCAGCCCGCAAGCCCATACAGATACGCAGTATTTT. Its protein is CASSPQAHTDTQYF.